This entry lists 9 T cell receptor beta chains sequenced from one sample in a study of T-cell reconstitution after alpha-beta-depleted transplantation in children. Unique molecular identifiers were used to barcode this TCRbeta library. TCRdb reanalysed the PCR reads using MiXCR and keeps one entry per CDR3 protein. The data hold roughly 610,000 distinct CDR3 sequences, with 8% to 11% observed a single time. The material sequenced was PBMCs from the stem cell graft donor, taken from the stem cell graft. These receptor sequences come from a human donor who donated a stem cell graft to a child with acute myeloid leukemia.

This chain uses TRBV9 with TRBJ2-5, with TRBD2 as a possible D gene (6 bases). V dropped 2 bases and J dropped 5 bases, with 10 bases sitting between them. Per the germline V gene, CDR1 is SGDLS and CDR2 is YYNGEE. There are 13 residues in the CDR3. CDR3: CASSVGLAETQYF. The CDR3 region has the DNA TGTGCCAGCAGCGTCGGTCTAGCGGAGACCCAGTACTTC.

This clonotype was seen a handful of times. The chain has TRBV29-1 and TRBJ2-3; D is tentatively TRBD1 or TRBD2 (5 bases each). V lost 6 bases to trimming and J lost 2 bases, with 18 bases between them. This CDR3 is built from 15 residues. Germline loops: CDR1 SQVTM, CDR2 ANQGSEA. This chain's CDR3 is CSVAALGRDTDTQYF. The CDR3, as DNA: TGCAGCGTCGCCGCCTTGGGACGCGACACAGATACGCAGTATTTT.

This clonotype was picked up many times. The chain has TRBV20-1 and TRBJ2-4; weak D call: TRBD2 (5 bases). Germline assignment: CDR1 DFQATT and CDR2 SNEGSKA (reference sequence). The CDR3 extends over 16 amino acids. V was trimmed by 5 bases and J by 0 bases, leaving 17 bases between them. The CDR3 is CSAESRARGAKNIQYF. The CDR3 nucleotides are TGCAGTGCTGAATCTCGGGCACGGGGAGCCAAAAACATTCAGTACTTC.

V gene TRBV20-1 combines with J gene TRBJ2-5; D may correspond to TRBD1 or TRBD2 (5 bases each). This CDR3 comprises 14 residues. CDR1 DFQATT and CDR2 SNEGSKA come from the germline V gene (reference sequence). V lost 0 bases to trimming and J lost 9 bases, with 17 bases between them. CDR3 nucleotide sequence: TGCAGTGCTAGAGATACGGGACGGAGTTTATCCCAGTACTTC. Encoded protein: CSARDTGRSLSQYF.

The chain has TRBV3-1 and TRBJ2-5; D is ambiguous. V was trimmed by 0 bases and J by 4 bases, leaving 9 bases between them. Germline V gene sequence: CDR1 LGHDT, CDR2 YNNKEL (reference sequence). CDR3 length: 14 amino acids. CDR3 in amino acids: CASSQDPARETQYF. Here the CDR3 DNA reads TGTGCCAGCAGCCAAGACCCCGCTCGAGAGACCCAGTACTTC.

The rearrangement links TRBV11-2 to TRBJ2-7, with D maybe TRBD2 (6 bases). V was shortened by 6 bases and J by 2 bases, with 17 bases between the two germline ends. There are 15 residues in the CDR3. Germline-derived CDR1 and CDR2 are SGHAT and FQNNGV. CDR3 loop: CASRRERVSAYEQYF. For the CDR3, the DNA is TGTGCCAGCAGGAGGGAGCGGGTTTCTGCCTACGAGCAGTACTTC.

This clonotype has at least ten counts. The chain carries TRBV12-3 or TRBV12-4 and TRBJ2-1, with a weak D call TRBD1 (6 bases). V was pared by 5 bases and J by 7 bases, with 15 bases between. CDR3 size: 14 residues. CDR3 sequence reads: CASSIYGQINEQFF. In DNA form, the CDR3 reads TGTGCCAGCAGTATATACGGACAGATTAATGAGCAGTTCTTC.

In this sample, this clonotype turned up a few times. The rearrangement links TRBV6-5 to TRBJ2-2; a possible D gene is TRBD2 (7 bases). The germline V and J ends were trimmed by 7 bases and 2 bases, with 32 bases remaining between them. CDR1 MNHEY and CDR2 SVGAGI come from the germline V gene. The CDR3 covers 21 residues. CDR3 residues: CASTPSPEERDKYPNTGELFF. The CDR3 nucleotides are TGTGCCAGCACCCCCTCCCCGGAAGAGCGGGACAAATATCCTAACACCGGGGAGCTGTTTTTT.

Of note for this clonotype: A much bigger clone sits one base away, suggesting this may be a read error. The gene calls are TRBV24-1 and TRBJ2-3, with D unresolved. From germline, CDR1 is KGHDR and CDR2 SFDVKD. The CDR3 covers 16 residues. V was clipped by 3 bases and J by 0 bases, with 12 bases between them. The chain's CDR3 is CATSDTETRSTDTQYF. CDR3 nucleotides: TGTGCCACCAGTGATACCGAGACACGTAGCACAGATACGCAGTATTTT.